Presented here are 32 T cell receptor beta chains from one specimen sequenced in a study of regulatory T cells in long-lasting Graves disease (dated by TCRdb to about 2021). The method was multiplex PCR. The sequencer was an Illumina HiSeq 4000. TCR beta libraries were built with iRepertoire HTBI primers and Arm-PCR amplification of CDR3 regions. TCRdb reprocessing: public reads trimmed at Q25 with fastp, clones called with MiXCR, in-frame beta chains kept. Rows merge per CDR3 protein into single entries with the most common DNA and genes. Recorded for this sample are about 310,000 distinct CDR3 sequences; approximately 20% of them occurred a single time. The ten largest clones take up roughly 56% of the sample. The sample's time point label, decoded: persistent/refractory GD, antithyroid drugs over 5 years with positive TRAb. For both TCR sequencing and RNA sequencing, RNA was extracted from PBMCs using TRIzol.

The sample in question was peripheral blood mononuclear cells (PBMCs), obtained when the disease was refractory, from a patient treated with antithyroid drugs. These receptors originate from a female donor with Graves disease.

The chain carries TRBV7-9 and TRBJ1-5, with 9 bases identical to TRBD1. Germline V gene lookup returns CDR1 SEHNR and CDR2 FQNEAQ (reference sequence). The V gene end was trimmed by 6 bases and the J gene end by 0 bases; junction bases not matched to a gene: 9. This CDR3 region has 17 residues. This CDR3 is CASRTTGGQNSNQPQHF. The CDR3 DNA sequence: TGTGCCAGCAGGACTACAGGGGGCCAAAATAGCAATCAGCCCCAGCATTTT.

This clonotype occurred a few times. V usage is TRBV7-2 and J usage is TRBJ2-7; D may be TRBD1 (5 bases). The CDR3 loop spans 16 amino acids. Trimming shortened V by 4 bases and J by 4 bases, and 20 bases separated the two germline ends. The germline CDR1 and CDR2 sequences are SGHTA and FQGNSA. The chain's CDR3 is CASSSRAAGILYEQYF. The CDR3 nucleotides are TGTGCCAGCAGCTCCAGGGCGGCAGGGATATTATACGAGCAGTACTTC.

This clonotype was recorded a few times. The CDR3 DNA reads TGTGCCAGTAGTATTCGGACGGGCTCCTACGAGCAGTACTTC. This encodes CASSIRTGSYEQYF. The chain employs TRBV19 and TRBJ2-7; D is ambiguous. V lost 3 bases to trimming and J lost 0 bases, with 9 bases between them. This CDR3 comprises 14 residues. Per the germline V gene, CDR1 is LNHDA and CDR2 is SQIVND (reference sequence).

This clonotype was counted ten times or more. The V and J genes are TRBV18 and TRBJ2-3; D gene unclear. V was clipped by 4 bases and J by 0 bases, with 5 bases between them. CDR1 and CDR2 (germline): KGHSH, LQKENI. This CDR3 has 13 residues. The CDR3 spells CASSLTSTDTQYF. The CDR3 DNA follows: TGTGCCAGCTCACTTACTAGCACAGATACGCAGTATTTT.

This clonotype has ten or more counts. This rearrangement joins TRBV29-1 to TRBJ1-1; D gene uncertain. Trimming stripped 8 bases from V and 4 bases from J, with 23 bases between. The CDR3 runs to 15 residues. CDR1 SQVTM and CDR2 ANQGSEA come from the germline V gene. Here the CDR3 DNA reads TGCAGCACCGAAGAAGCAGGACGGGTTGGCACTGAAGCTTTCTTT. Translation gives CSTEEAGRVGTEAFF.

V is TRBV20-1 and J is TRBJ2-2, with D perhaps matching TRBD2 (6 bases). Germline V gene sequence: CDR1 DFQATT, CDR2 SNEGSKA (reference sequence). The CDR3 covers 13 residues. Deletions cut 6 bases from V and 4 bases from J, with 12 bases between. The CDR3 reads CSARDFSTGELFF. The DNA for the CDR3 is TGCAGTGCGAGGGACTTCAGCACCGGGGAGCTGTTTTTT.

By frequency in the sample, this clonotype is medium-sized. This chain connects TRBV7-3 to TRBJ1-5; maybe TRBD1 (5 bases). The ends were cut back, 11 bases at V and 0 bases at J, with 14 bases in the middle. CDR3 length equals 14 residues. Germline V gene lookup returns CDR1 SGHTA and CDR2 FQGTGA. CDR3 loop: CAFWKGYSNQPQHF. CDR3 sequence (DNA): TGTGCCTTCTGGAAGGGGTATAGCAATCAGCCCCAGCATTTT.

The chain couples TRBV7-9 to TRBJ2-7; 8 bases match TRBD1. The CDR3 runs to 15 residues. Looked up from germline, CDR1 is SEHNR and CDR2 is FQNEAQ (reference sequence). With V trimmed by 5 bases and J by 3 bases, 9 bases remained unmatched. The CDR3 loop reads CASSPQGGRIYEQYF. CDR3 sequence (DNA): TGTGCCAGCAGCCCACAGGGGGGAAGAATCTACGAGCAGTACTTC.

The chain recombines TRBV6-9 with TRBJ2-7; 7 bases are a match to TRBD1. The germline CDR1 and CDR2 sequences are MNHGY and SVAAGI. CDR3 length: 14 residues. Trimming took 3 bases from V and 7 from J; bases not matched to a gene: 9. CDR3: CASSYSNRGGEQYF. CDR3 nucleotide sequence: TGTGCCAGCAGTTACTCCAACAGGGGTGGGGAGCAGTACTTC.

This clonotype was counted many times. V is TRBV7-9 and J is TRBJ1-1; D is perhaps TRBD1 (6 bases). V lost 2 bases and J lost 1, with 8 bases in between. Germline-derived CDR1 and CDR2 are SEHNR and FQNEAQ (reference sequence). CDR3 size: 14 residues. CDR3 residues: CASSLQGRNTEAFF. As DNA, the CDR3 is TGTGCCAGCAGCTTACAGGGGAGGAACACTGAAGCTTTCTTT.

This clonotype was detected a few times. This rearrangement joins TRBV15 to TRBJ2-2, with 10 bases lining up with TRBD2. The ends lost 3 bases at V and 4 bases at J; junction bases unmatched: 17. This CDR3 is built from 20 residues. Germline assignment: CDR1 LNHNV and CDR2 YYDKDF (reference sequence). The CDR3 loop reads CATSSQGEWLAGEVTGELFF. CDR3 nucleotide sequence: TGTGCCACCAGCAGCCAGGGGGAATGGCTAGCGGGAGAGGTCACCGGGGAGCTGTTTTTT.

This clonotype has only a few counts. CDR3: CASSQERGPRGYGYTF. The CDR3 region has the DNA TGCGCCAGCAGCCAAGAAAGAGGACCCCGCGGCTATGGCTACACCTTC. V gene TRBV4-3 combines with J gene TRBJ1-2; D ambiguous. The CDR3 length is 16 residues. The V end lost 0 bases, the J end lost 4 bases, and 15 bases lay between the germline ends. The germline V gene encodes CDR1 LGHNA and CDR2 YSLEER.

The chain joins TRBV5-4 to TRBJ2-1; no clear D. Germline values: CDR1 SGHNT, CDR2 YYREEE (reference sequence). The CDR3 loop spans 11 amino acids. V was pared by 1 base and J by 8 bases, with 4 bases between. CDR3 bases: TGTGCCAGCAGCTTGATGGATGAGCAGTTCTTC. This gives the protein CASSLMDEQFF. The entire variable domain, with the rest obtained from reference TRBV5-4 and TRBJ2-1, is as follows: ETGVTQSPTHLIKTRGQQVTLRCSSQSGHNTVSWYQQALGQGPQFIFQYYREEENGRGNFPPRFSGLQFPNYSSELNVNALELDDSALYLCASSLMDEQFFGPGTRLTVL.

The sample holds a few counts of this clonotype. This chain joins TRBV20-1 and TRBJ2-7; TRBD1 is a possible D gene (5 bases). V was pared by 7 bases and J by 3 bases, with 22 bases between. Germline V CDR1 and CDR2: DFQATT, SNEGSKA (reference sequence). The CDR3 consists of 15 residues. The CDR3 region is CSVPTIGQNVYEQYF. DNA of the CDR3: TGCAGTGTACCAACAATTGGACAAAACGTCTACGAGCAGTACTTC.

Of note for this clonotype: Just one base apart from a much larger clone, this may be a read error. The chain links TRBV28 to TRBJ1-5; 7 nucleotides align to TRBD1. Germline values: CDR1 MDHEN, CDR2 SYDVKM. The CDR3 runs to 15 residues. The V segment lost 7 bases and the J segment 6 bases; nucleotides outside the gene matches: 12. As DNA, the CDR3 is TGTGCCAGCAACGGAGGGGGCCGAGGTGCTCAGCCCCAGCATTTT. It translates to CASNGGGRGAQPQHF. The full variable domain, rest sourced from reference TRBV28 and TRBJ1-5, is DVKVTQSSRYLVKRTGEKVFLECVQDMDHENMFWYRQDPGLGLRLIYFSYDVKMKEKGDIPEGYSVSREKKERFSLILESASTNQTSMYLCASNGGGRGAQPQHFGDGTRLSIL.

The table lists this clonotype with many counts. The chain employs TRBV28 and TRBJ1-2; 7 bases are shared with TRBD1. CDR3 length: 14 amino acids. Trimming took 3 bases from V and 8 from J; bases not matched to a gene: 9. The germline CDR1 and CDR2 sequences are MDHEN and SYDVKM. The CDR3 protein is CASSLVAGQSGYTF. The CDR3 nucleotides are TGTGCCAGCAGTTTGGTCGCGGGACAGTCGGGCTACACCTTC.

This clonotype was recorded many times. The chain couples TRBV2 to TRBJ2-7; 7 nucleotides align to TRBD2. The CDR3 is made up of 13 amino acids. The J segment lost 7 bases and the V segment lost 7 bases, leaving 10 bases of the junction unmatched. Germline values: CDR1 SNHLY, CDR2 FYNNEI. CDR3 region: CASTDGRRREQYF. CDR3 nucleotides: TGTGCCAGCACCGACGGGAGGAGACGGGAGCAGTACTTC.

This clonotype was observed a handful of times. J is TRBJ1-2 and V is TRBV7-9, with TRBD1 identical over 8 bases. The trim removed 5 bases at V and 4 bases at J, leaving 6 bases unmatched. CDR1 SEHNR and CDR2 FQNEAQ come from the germline V gene (reference sequence). CDR3 size: 14 residues. This CDR3 reads CASSPRTGTYGYTF. The CDR3 bases are TGTGCCAGCAGCCCCCGGACAGGGACCTATGGCTACACCTTC.

In this sample, this clonotype turned up a few times. The genes are TRBV4-1 and TRBJ1-1, with 9 positions matching TRBD1. V lost 5 bases and J lost 3; bases outside the gene matches: 16. CDR3 size: 18 residues. Germline V lookup: CDR1 MGHRA, CDR2 YSYEKL. The CDR3, as DNA: TGCGCCAGCAGCGCGGGACAGGGTAGCCCTCCCATGGACACTGAAGCTTTCTTT. Its translation is CASSAGQGSPPMDTEAFF.

This clonotype has a count of ten or more. CDR3 amino acids: CASSATVVGYQETQYF. In DNA, the CDR3 is TGTGCCAGCAGCGCTACGGTCGTAGGGTACCAAGAGACCCAGTACTTC. The chain employs TRBV28 and TRBJ2-5; no firm D call. V lost 6 bases to trimming and J lost 0 bases, with 17 bases between them. The length of the CDR3 is 16 residues. Germline CDR1 is MDHEN and CDR2 is SYDVKM. Complete variable domain (other parts from reference TRBV28 and TRBJ2-5): DVKVTQSSRYLVKRTGEKVFLECVQDMDHENMFWYRQDPGLGLRLIYFSYDVKMKEKGDIPEGYSVSREKKERFSLILESASTNQTSMYLCASSATVVGYQETQYFGPGTRLLVL.

The gene calls are TRBV5-1 and TRBJ2-7, with unresolved D. Germline V gene sequence: CDR1 SGHRS, CDR2 YFSETQ. The CDR3 has 13 amino acids. V lost 7 bases, J lost 0 bases, and 11 bases lay in between. Here the CDR3 DNA reads TGCGCCAGCGGCACAGCCGACTCCTACGAGCAGTACTTC. It codes for CASGTADSYEQYF.

This clonotype was seen ten or more times. The gene calls are TRBV2 and TRBJ2-5; D gene uncertain. Trimming removed 4 bases from V and 5 bases from J, with 14 bases in between. Germline lookup yields CDR1 SNHLY and CDR2 FYNNEI. The CDR3 runs 14 residues. This chain's CDR3 is CASSAESGVETQYF. CDR3 bases: TGTGCCAGCAGTGCGGAGAGTGGAGTGGAGACCCAGTACTTC.

This clonotype was detected ten times or more. This chain links TRBV2 with TRBJ2-5; D is ambiguous. This CDR3 region has 16 residues. Germline loops: CDR1 SNHLY, CDR2 FYNNEI. V lost 3 bases and J 0 bases, leaving 14 bases between the germline ends. The CDR3 DNA is TGTGCCAGCAGTGATTATTTCTCAGGTTACCAAGAGACCCAGTACTTC. Encoded protein: CASSDYFSGYQETQYF.

The chain links TRBV6-1 to TRBJ1-4; D not certain. CDR3 length: 12 amino acids. From germline, CDR1 is MNHNS and CDR2 SASEGT. Trimming left V 7 bases short and J 7 bases short, with 10 bases between. CDR3 sequence: CASKGGFEKLFF. Here the CDR3 DNA reads TGTGCCAGCAAAGGAGGGTTTGAAAAACTGTTTTTT.

The table lists this clonotype with many counts. The rearrangement joins TRBV12-3 or TRBV12-4 to TRBJ1-1, with D tentatively TRBD1 (6 bases). Trimming took 6 bases from V and 3 from J, leaving 17 bases between them. CDR3 length: 15 residues. The CDR3 spells CASSPGVGAYTEAFF. The DNA for the CDR3 is TGTGCCAGCAGCCCCGGGGTGGGGGCCTACACTGAAGCTTTCTTT.

V usage is TRBV19 and J usage is TRBJ1-1; D is unresolved. The CDR3 consists of 13 residues. V was pared by 3 bases and J by 3 bases, with 8 bases between. Germline values: CDR1 LNHDA, CDR2 SQIVND (reference sequence). The CDR3 DNA reads TGTGCCAGTAGTATGCGGCAGGACACTGAAGCTTTCTTT. Its protein product is CASSMRQDTEAFF.

This clonotype appeared many times. The V call is TRBV6-1, the J call TRBJ1-1; TRBD1 might be the D (5 bases). CDR3 length: 13 amino acids. V lost 11 bases and J lost 0, with 13 bases in between. CDR1 MNHNS and CDR2 SASEGT come from the germline V gene. The CDR3 sequence is CALGVGMNTEAFF. The CDR3 DNA reads as TGTGCCTTAGGGGTCGGGATGAACACTGAAGCTTTCTTT.

This clonotype was seen ten or more times. The genes are TRBV30 and TRBJ1-2; D remains unclear. Germline V gives CDR1 GTSNPN, CDR2 SVGIG (reference sequence). Trimming removed 4 bases at V and 3 bases at J, with 12 bases between. The CDR3 loop spans 13 amino acids. CDR3 residues: CAWKRLSDYGYTF. DNA for the CDR3: TGTGCCTGGAAACGGCTCTCCGACTATGGCTACACCTTC. Full variable domain (missing parts from reference TRBV30 and TRBJ1-2): SQTIHQWPATLVQPVGSPLSLECTVEGTSNPNLYWYRQAAGRGLQLLFYSVGIGQISSEVPQNLSASRPQDRQFILSSKKLLLSDSGFYLCAWKRLSDYGYTFGSGTRLTVV.

The V gene is TRBV20-1, the J gene TRBJ1-2; D may be TRBD1 (6 bases). CDR3 length: 13 amino acids. Per germline, CDR1 DFQATT and CDR2 SNEGSKA (reference sequence). The CDR3 loop is CKRSSRGAAGYTF. CDR3 DNA sequence: TGCAAGCGCTCCTCCCGGGGGGCCGCTGGCTACACCTTC.

The chain couples TRBV27 to TRBJ1-3; TRBD1 might be the D (5 bases). Germline V gene lookup returns CDR1 MNHEY and CDR2 SMNVEV (reference sequence). V dropped 7 bases and J dropped 2 bases, with 12 bases sitting between them. The CDR3 has 14 amino acids. CDR3 protein: CASKNRGTGNTIYF. The DNA of the CDR3 is TGTGCCAGCAAAAACCGGGGGACTGGAAACACCATATATTTT.

This chain uses TRBV7-9 with TRBJ2-1; D is uncertain. This CDR3 comprises 13 residues. CDR1 and CDR2 from the germline V gene are SEHNR and FQNEAQ (reference sequence). Deletions cut 3 bases from V and 7 bases from J, with 10 bases between. The CDR3 is CASSFLVENEQFF. The CDR3 region has the DNA TGTGCCAGCAGCTTCTTAGTCGAAAATGAGCAGTTCTTC.

As regards this clonotype: This may come from a read error, since a much larger clone is one base off. This chain connects TRBV27 to TRBJ1-6; D gene ambiguous. Germline V gene data show CDR1 as MNHEY and CDR2 as SMNVEV (reference sequence). The CDR3 has 14 residues. The CDR3 spells CASSFSRTNLPLHF. In DNA form, the CDR3 reads TGTGCCAGCAGTTTTAGCCGGACTAATTTACCCCTCCACTTT.